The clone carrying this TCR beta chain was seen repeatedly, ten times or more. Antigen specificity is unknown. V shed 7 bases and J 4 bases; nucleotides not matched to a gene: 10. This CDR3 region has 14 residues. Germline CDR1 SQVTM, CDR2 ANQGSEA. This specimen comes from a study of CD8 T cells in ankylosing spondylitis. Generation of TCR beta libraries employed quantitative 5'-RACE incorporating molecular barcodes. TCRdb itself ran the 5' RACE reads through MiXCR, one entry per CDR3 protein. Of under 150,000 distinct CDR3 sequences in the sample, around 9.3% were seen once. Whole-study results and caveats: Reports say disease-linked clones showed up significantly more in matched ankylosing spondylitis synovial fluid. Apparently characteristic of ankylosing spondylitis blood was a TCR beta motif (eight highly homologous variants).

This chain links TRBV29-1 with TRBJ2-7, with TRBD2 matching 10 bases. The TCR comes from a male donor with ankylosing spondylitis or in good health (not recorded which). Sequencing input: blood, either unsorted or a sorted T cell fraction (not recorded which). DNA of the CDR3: TGCAGCGCCCTAGCAAGGACTAGCGGTTACGAGCAGTACTTC. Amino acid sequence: CSALARTSGYEQYF.